This T cell receptor beta chain was recorded in a study of vaccination and CD4 T cells after COVID-19. The Oncomine TCR Beta short-read assay generated sequence data from the DNA of cultured CD4+ T cells. Using the QIAamp micro DNA kit, genomic DNA was extracted from the CD4+ T cells that had been cultured. TCRdb analysed the PCR reads with MiXCR anew, one entry per CDR3 protein. Among more than 4,500 distinct CDR3 sequences, around a third were seen once, and the ten largest hold more than 25%. Sample treatment: approximately nine-day PBMC culture with coronavirus spike peptide pools or control peptides (ViraFEST assay). CD4+ T cells that came from the unexposed donor were collected before the COVID-19 pandemic (2011-2018). Of note for this clonotype: What it binds is not known.

The study's findings and limits: Vaccine-specific clones numbering 304 of 307 showed spike mono-reactivity in convalescent patients.

Sequences were obtained from CD4+ T cells from blood, cultured in vitro. This TCR came from a human donor in good health.

Written as DNA, the CDR3 is TGTGCCAGCAAAGGTCCATACAGGGAAACCGGGGAGCTGTTTTTT. Translated: CASKGPYRETGELFF. The rearrangement links TRBV2 to TRBJ2-2; D might be TRBD1 (6 bases). CDR3 size: 15 residues. Trimming took 7 bases from V and 5 from J, leaving 17 bases between them. The germline V gene has CDR1 SNHLY and CDR2 FYNNEI.